This is a list of T cell receptor beta chains from one sample in a study of Ad26.COV2.S vaccination and SARS-CoV-2 variants. Profiled with immunoSEQ multiplex PCR; TCRdb holds only in-frame clones, not every one. Among around 380,000 clones listed, about 85% were seen once. The sequencing used peripheral blood, collected in a trial of Ad26.COV2.S vaccine versus placebo. The receptors come from a person between 18 and 60 years old who received the Ad26.COV2.S COVID-19 vaccine or a placebo. Each CDR3 is given with its conserved first and last residue. A D gene is named only where the DNA matches it firmly. Expanded clones are given a class, and other clones once, few, many or no size at all.

CDR3aa: CASSLRFGLYEQYF
CDR3nt: TGTGCCAGCAGCCTCCGTTTTGGACTTTACGAGCAGTACTTC
d_gene: NA
j_gene: TRBJ2-7
len: 14
v_gene: TRBV7-8
abundance: NA

CDR3aa: CASSFPGRSGNTIYF
CDR3nt: TGTGCCAGCAGCTTCCCAGGGCGCTCTGGAAACACCATATATTTT
d_gene: NA
j_gene: TRBJ1-3
len: 15
v_gene: TRBV7-9
abundance: NA

CDR3aa: CASSPQGERNTEAFF
CDR3nt: TGCGCCAGCAGCCCTCAGGGTGAGCGGAACACTGAAGCTTTCTTT
d_gene: NA
j_gene: TRBJ1-1
len: 15
v_gene: TRBV4-1
abundance: NA

CDR3aa: CASATGPSSYNEQFF
CDR3nt: TGTGCCAGCGCGACGGGACCAAGCTCCTACAATGAGCAGTTCTTC
d_gene: NA
j_gene: TRBJ2-1
len: 15
v_gene: TRBV2
abundance: NA

CDR3aa: CASSSLRTGDYGYTF
CDR3nt: TGTGCCAGCAGTTCCTTACGGACAGGGGACTATGGCTACACCTTC
d_gene: TRBD1
j_gene: TRBJ1-2
len: 15
v_gene: TRBV6-5
abundance: NA

CDR3aa: CASSFGGPGELFF
CDR3nt: TGTGCCAGCAGTTTCGGGGGACCCGGGGAGCTGTTTTTT
d_gene: NA
j_gene: TRBJ2-2
len: 13
v_gene: TRBV12-3/TRBV12-4
abundance: NA

CDR3aa: CASSLDGQGASSPLHF
CDR3nt: TGCGCCAGCAGCTTGGATGGACAGGGGGCGAGTTCACCCCTCCACTTT
d_gene: TRBD1
j_gene: TRBJ1-6
len: 16
v_gene: TRBV5-1
abundance: NA

CDR3aa: CASSLGAGGNYGYTF
CDR3nt: TGTGCCAGCAGCTTAGGAGCGGGGGGGAACTATGGCTACACCTTC
d_gene: NA
j_gene: TRBJ1-2
len: 15
v_gene: TRBV7-9
abundance: NA

CDR3aa: CASSFLAGGRGEQFF
CDR3nt: TGTGCCAGCAGCTTCCTAGCGGGGGGTCGAGGAGAGCAGTTCTTC
d_gene: TRBD2
j_gene: TRBJ2-1
len: 15
v_gene: TRBV7-2
abundance: NA

CDR3aa: CASSHAPDSGNTIYF
CDR3nt: TGCGCCAGCAGCCACGCCCCGGACTCTGGAAACACCATATATTTT
d_gene: NA
j_gene: TRBJ1-3
len: 15
v_gene: TRBV4-1
abundance: NA

CDR3aa: CASSLMQNTEAFF
CDR3nt: TGTGCCAGCAGCTTAATGCAGAACACTGAAGCTTTCTTT
d_gene: NA
j_gene: TRBJ1-1
len: 13
v_gene: TRBV11-3
abundance: NA

CDR3aa: CASSLWGAGGYTF
CDR3nt: TGTGCCAGCAGTTTATGGGGTGCTGGTGGCTACACCTTC
d_gene: NA
j_gene: TRBJ1-2
len: 13
v_gene: TRBV12-3/TRBV12-4
abundance: NA

CDR3aa: CASSRTSGVETQYF
CDR3nt: TGTGCCAGCAGCCGGACTAGCGGGGTTGAGACCCAGTACTTC
d_gene: TRBD2
j_gene: TRBJ2-5
len: 14
v_gene: TRBV7-2
abundance: NA

CDR3aa: CATSDVKEWKEQFF
CDR3nt: TGTGCCACCAGTGATGTGAAGGAGTGGAAGGAGCAGTTCTTC
d_gene: NA
j_gene: TRBJ2-1
len: 14
v_gene: TRBV24-1
abundance: NA

CDR3aa: CASSLALGARAADTQYF
CDR3nt: TGTGCCAGCAGCTTGGCACTCGGGGCGCGCGCCGCAGATACGCAGTATTTT
d_gene: NA
j_gene: TRBJ2-3
len: 17
v_gene: TRBV5-5
abundance: NA

CDR3aa: CASSFLRLAGGQEQYF
CDR3nt: TGCGCCAGCAGCTTTTTACGACTAGCGGGGGGGCAAGAGCAGTACTTC
d_gene: TRBD2
j_gene: TRBJ2-7
len: 16
v_gene: TRBV5-1
abundance: NA

CDR3aa: CATSRDLSRGTSSYEQYF
CDR3nt: TGTGCCACCAGCAGAGATCTGTCGCGGGGGACGAGCTCCTACGAGCAGTACTTC
d_gene: TRBD2
j_gene: TRBJ2-7
len: 18
v_gene: TRBV15
abundance: NA

CDR3aa: CASSEARDRGQSLNYGYTF
CDR3nt: TGTGCCAGCAGTGAGGCCCGGGACAGGGGGCAATCCCTTAACTATGGCTACACCTTC
d_gene: TRBD1
j_gene: TRBJ1-2
len: 19
v_gene: TRBV6-1
abundance: NA

CDR3aa: CASSLGGTGGILNEQFF
CDR3nt: TGCGCCAGCAGCTTGGGCGGTACAGGGGGGATTCTCAATGAGCAGTTCTTC
d_gene: TRBD1
j_gene: TRBJ2-1
len: 17
v_gene: TRBV5-1
abundance: NA

CDR3aa: CASSLGSVRSEKLFF
CDR3nt: TGTGCCAGCAGCTTGGGGTCAGTACGGTCTGAAAAACTGTTTTTT
d_gene: NA
j_gene: TRBJ1-4
len: 15
v_gene: TRBV5-6
abundance: NA

CDR3aa: CASKLRADLGNTIYF
CDR3nt: TGTGCCAGCAAACTCAGGGCGGACCTTGGAAACACCATATATTTT
d_gene: NA
j_gene: TRBJ1-3
len: 15
v_gene: TRBV2
abundance: NA

CDR3aa: CASSLDSNQPQHF
CDR3nt: TGTGCCAGCAGCTTGGATAGCAATCAGCCCCAGCATTTT
d_gene: NA
j_gene: TRBJ1-5
len: 13
v_gene: TRBV5-5
abundance: NA

CDR3aa: CASSLGRQLLRNTEAFF
CDR3nt: TGTGCCAGTAGTCTTGGGAGACAGCTATTACGAAACACTGAAGCTTTCTTT
d_gene: NA
j_gene: TRBJ1-1
len: 17
v_gene: TRBV19
abundance: NA

CDR3aa: CASSLGADEQFF
CDR3nt: TGTGCCAGCAGCTTGGGTGCGGATGAGCAGTTCTTC
d_gene: NA
j_gene: TRBJ2-1
len: 12
v_gene: TRBV11-2
abundance: NA

CDR3aa: CASSQVTGGAEEQYF
CDR3nt: TGCGCCAGCAGCCAAGTAACAGGGGGCGCGGAAGAGCAGTACTTC
d_gene: TRBD1
j_gene: TRBJ2-7
len: 15
v_gene: TRBV4-1
abundance: NA

CDR3aa: CASSKGVQDGYTF
CDR3nt: TGTGCCAGCAGCAAGGGGGTCCAGGATGGCTACACCTTC
d_gene: NA
j_gene: TRBJ1-2
len: 13
v_gene: TRBV7-8
abundance: once

CDR3aa: CASSPTTGGFGETQYF
CDR3nt: TGTGCCAGTAGTCCAACTACAGGGGGCTTTGGGGAGACCCAGTACTTC
d_gene: TRBD1
j_gene: TRBJ2-5
len: 16
v_gene: TRBV19
abundance: NA

CDR3aa: CASTPSGGFNQPQHF
CDR3nt: TGTGCCAGCACCCCATCCGGGGGGTTCAATCAGCCCCAGCATTTT
d_gene: NA
j_gene: TRBJ1-5
len: 15
v_gene: TRBV6-5
abundance: once

CDR3aa: CASSQAPRGDSGNTIYF
CDR3nt: TGTGCCAGCAGCCAAGCCCCAAGGGGGGACTCTGGAAACACCATATATTTT
d_gene: NA
j_gene: TRBJ1-3
len: 17
v_gene: TRBV4-2
abundance: once

CDR3aa: CASSGSLVTGELFF
CDR3nt: TGTGCCAGTTCCGGGAGTTTAGTCACCGGGGAGCTGTTTTTT
d_gene: NA
j_gene: TRBJ2-2
len: 14
v_gene: TRBV19
abundance: few

CDR3aa: CASSRTSRDSWSNSPLHF
CDR3nt: TGTGCCAGCAGCCGAACCTCTCGGGACTCCTGGAGTAATTCACCCCTCCACTTT
d_gene: NA
j_gene: TRBJ1-6
len: 18
v_gene: TRBV6-6
abundance: NA

CDR3aa: CASSHKVTGGTYEQYF
CDR3nt: TGTGCCAGCAGCCATAAGGTGACGGGGGGCACCTACGAGCAGTACTTC
d_gene: NA
j_gene: TRBJ2-7
len: 16
v_gene: TRBV3-1/TRBV3-2
abundance: NA

CDR3aa: CASSMTGFNEQYF
CDR3nt: TGTGCCAGCTCGATGACAGGGTTCAACGAGCAGTACTTC
d_gene: TRBD1
j_gene: TRBJ2-7
len: 13
v_gene: TRBV5-4
abundance: once

CDR3aa: CASSWAGGEYEQYF
CDR3nt: TGTGCCAGCAGCTGGGCAGGGGGGGAATACGAGCAGTACTTC
d_gene: NA
j_gene: TRBJ2-7
len: 14
v_gene: TRBV6-6
abundance: NA

CDR3aa: CASGLDSSYNEQFF
CDR3nt: TGTGCTAGTGGTTTGGACAGCTCCTACAATGAGCAGTTCTTC
d_gene: NA
j_gene: TRBJ2-1
len: 14
v_gene: TRBV12-5
abundance: NA

CDR3aa: CASRTGYNEQFF
CDR3nt: TGTGCCAGCCGGACAGGGTACAATGAGCAGTTCTTC
d_gene: TRBD1
j_gene: TRBJ2-1
len: 12
v_gene: TRBV7-9
abundance: NA

CDR3aa: CASSPALSQNNSPLHF
CDR3nt: TGTGCCAGCTCACCAGCCCTCAGTCAAAATAATTCACCCCTCCACTTT
d_gene: NA
j_gene: TRBJ1-6
len: 16
v_gene: TRBV18
abundance: NA

CDR3aa: CASSEPGPDYEQYF
CDR3nt: TGTGCCAGCAGTGAGCCGGGCCCGGACTACGAGCAGTACTTC
d_gene: NA
j_gene: TRBJ2-7
len: 14
v_gene: TRBV6-1
abundance: once

CDR3aa: CASQSYNEQFF
CDR3nt: TGTGCCAGCCAGAGCTACAATGAGCAGTTCTTC
d_gene: NA
j_gene: TRBJ2-1
len: 11
v_gene: TRBV19
abundance: NA

CDR3aa: CASSLDPLVSGNTIYF
CDR3nt: TGTGCCAGCAGCTTAGACCCTCTGGTGAGCGGAAACACCATATATTTT
d_gene: NA
j_gene: TRBJ1-3
len: 16
v_gene: TRBV7-2
abundance: NA

CDR3aa: CASSSGVNEQFF
CDR3nt: TGTGCCAGCAGTTCAGGGGTCAATGAGCAGTTCTTC
d_gene: NA
j_gene: TRBJ2-1
len: 12
v_gene: TRBV12-3/TRBV12-4
abundance: NA

CDR3aa: CASSFLGETGELFF
CDR3nt: TGCGCCAGCAGCTTTTTAGGGGAAACCGGGGAGCTGTTTTTT
d_gene: NA
j_gene: TRBJ2-2
len: 14
v_gene: TRBV5-1
abundance: NA

CDR3aa: CASSQLELFMNTEAFF
CDR3nt: TGCGCCAGCAGCCAACTGGAGCTCTTCATGAACACTGAAGCTTTCTTT
d_gene: NA
j_gene: TRBJ1-1
len: 16
v_gene: TRBV4-1
abundance: NA

CDR3aa: CASSLDRGSTEAFF
CDR3nt: TGTGCCAGCAGCTTAGATAGGGGGAGCACTGAAGCTTTCTTT
d_gene: NA
j_gene: TRBJ1-1
len: 14
v_gene: TRBV11-2
abundance: NA

CDR3aa: CASGLQGADTQYF
CDR3nt: TGTGCCAGCGGTCTTCAGGGAGCAGATACGCAGTATTTT
d_gene: NA
j_gene: TRBJ2-3
len: 13
v_gene: TRBV2
abundance: NA

CDR3aa: CASLGWRTEAFF
CDR3nt: TGTGCCAGCCTAGGATGGCGAACTGAAGCTTTCTTT
d_gene: NA
j_gene: TRBJ1-1
len: 12
v_gene: TRBV6-5
abundance: NA

CDR3aa: CASRQIQGSTGNTIYF
CDR3nt: TGTGCCAGCAGGCAGATCCAGGGATCTACTGGAAACACCATATATTTT
d_gene: NA
j_gene: TRBJ1-3
len: 16
v_gene: TRBV3-1/TRBV3-2
abundance: NA

CDR3aa: CASSERAIPSNTEAFF
CDR3nt: TGTGCCAGCAGTGAAAGGGCGATTCCCTCGAACACTGAAGCTTTCTTT
d_gene: NA
j_gene: TRBJ1-1
len: 16
v_gene: TRBV2
abundance: NA

CDR3aa: CASSPPTDTQYF
CDR3nt: TGTGCCAGCAGTCCCCCAACAGATACGCAGTATTTT
d_gene: NA
j_gene: TRBJ2-3
len: 12
v_gene: TRBV12-3/TRBV12-4
abundance: NA

CDR3aa: CASSEVELAYGYTF
CDR3nt: TGTGCCAGTAGTGAGGTGGAACTGGCGTATGGCTACACCTTC
d_gene: NA
j_gene: TRBJ1-2
len: 14
v_gene: TRBV19
abundance: NA